The 9 T cell receptor beta chains below come from one sample, sequenced in a study of cytomegalovirus exposure and HLA in healthy donors. PCR used 60 Vbeta primers and 13 Jbeta primers. Measured with immunoSEQ multiplex PCR; TCRdb has only the in-frame clones, and not every one. The sample has around 95,000 clones, roughly four fifths seen once. The sequencing input was PBMCs. Receptor source: a man aged 25-45 years in good health and CMV-seropositive.

The chain joins TRBV7-2 to TRBJ2-5, with D possibly TRBD1 on 6 matching bases. The V and J ends lost 1 base and 4 bases respectively, with 13 bases between them. CDR3 size: 15 residues. Germline V CDR1 and CDR2: SGHTA, FQGNSA. CDR3 region: CASSLVPQGRETQYF. The CDR3, as DNA: TGTGCCAGCAGCTTAGTCCCACAGGGCCGAGAGACCCAGTACTTC.

This clone occurred a few times. The CDR3 is CASSPGQGPFEQYF. CDR3 coding DNA: TGTGCCAGCAGCCCGGGACAGGGGCCCTTCGAGCAGTACTTC. This rearrangement joins TRBV6-5 to TRBJ2-7, with 10 positions matching TRBD1. This CDR3 has 14 residues. Per the germline V gene, CDR1 is MNHEY and CDR2 is SVGAGI. With V trimmed by 6 bases and J by 6 bases, 8 bases remained unmatched.

The chain has TRBV19 and TRBJ2-7, with 10 bases that match TRBD1. The CDR3 length is 14 residues. In germline, CDR1 is LNHDA, CDR2 SQIVND (reference sequence). V trimming: 6 bases; J trimming: 9 bases; junction bases outside the gene matches: 11. The CDR3 is CASSGTGVQPGQYF. The CDR3, as DNA: TGTGCCAGTAGCGGGACAGGGGTCCAACCGGGGCAGTACTTC.

V and J are TRBV6-5 and TRBJ1-3; D is uncertain. Trimming took off 4 bases at V and 4 bases at J, with 2 bases between the two ends. The CDR3 totals 11 residues. Germline CDR1 is MNHEY and CDR2 is SVGAGI. Written as DNA, the CDR3 is TGTGCCAGCAGTTTAGGAAACACCATATATTTT. This gives the protein CASSLGNTIYF.

The chain is built from TRBV6-5 and TRBJ2-7, with 12 bases that match TRBD1. J gave up 5 bases and V 6 bases, and 8 bases lay outside the gene matches. The CDR3 extends over 15 amino acids. Germline V CDR1 and CDR2: MNHEY, SVGAGI. The DNA for the CDR3 is TGTGCCAGCAGCCTATACGGGACAGGGGGCGACGAGCAGTACTTC. Its protein product is CASSLYGTGGDEQYF.

The chain joins TRBV25-1 to TRBJ1-2; 8 positions match TRBD1. Germline V lookup: CDR1 MGHDK, CDR2 SYGVNS. The CDR3 has 16 amino acids. With V trimmed by 1 base and J by 7 bases, 11 bases remained unmatched. The CDR3 DNA reads as TGTGCCAGCAGTGAATCCCGGACAGGGTTCGTCGGTGGCTACACCTTC. Translation: CASSESRTGFVGGYTF.

The V and J genes are TRBV27 and TRBJ2-3; a weak D match, TRBD1 (6 bases). The CDR3 has 14 amino acids. Germline lookup yields CDR1 MNHEY and CDR2 SMNVEV (reference sequence). Trimming cost V 6 bases and J 6 bases, with 16 bases left between them. The CDR3 sequence is CASSSTIGGDTQYF. CDR3 sequence (DNA): TGTGCCAGCAGCTCTACAATTGGGGGCGATACGCAGTATTTT.

The chain couples TRBV28 to TRBJ1-5; no clear D. The CDR3 runs 15 residues. CDR1 is MDHEN, CDR2 SYDVKM, per germline. The germline V and J ends were trimmed by 6 bases and 6 bases, with 18 bases remaining between them. This CDR3 is CASSKVAGIGQPQHF. DNA for the CDR3: TGTGCCAGCAGCAAAGTCGCGGGGATTGGTCAGCCCCAGCATTTT.

The chain is built from TRBV18 and TRBJ2-7; TRBD2 might be the D (5 bases). V gave up 2 bases and J gave up 6 bases, with 14 bases separating them. Germline V gene sequence: CDR1 KGHSH, CDR2 LQKENI. The CDR3 is 14 residues long. CDR3 region: CASSPVTGNSEQYF. For the CDR3, the DNA is TGTGCCAGCTCACCAGTCACGGGGAATTCCGAGCAGTACTTC.